Listed below are T cell receptor beta chains from one sample, sequenced in a study of T-cell reconstitution after alpha-beta-depleted transplantation in children. TCRdb re-called the PCR reads through MiXCR, storing one row per CDR3 protein. The data show 450,000 to 600,000 distinct CDR3 sequences, more than 9% seen once. Specimen: PBMCs, collected before TCRalphabeta/CD19-depleted stem cell transplant. These receptor sequences come from a child between 2 and 9 years old with inherited bone marrow failure, due to receive a stem cell transplant. The CDR3 runs from the conserved cysteine through the conserved F or W. A D gene is named only where the DNA matches it firmly. A clone size is listed for some rows: how often the clone was seen (once, few, many), or a class if it is expanded.

>many|TRBD2|TRBJ2-1|TRBV4-2
CASSQVSGLAASNEQFF
TGTGCCAGCAGCCAAGTTTCCGGGCTAGCGGCCAGCAATGAGCAGTTCTTC
>many|TRBD1|TRBJ2-7|TRBV7-2
CASSWGRTGGYEQYF
TGTGCCAGCAGCTGGGGCCGGACAGGGGGGTACGAGCAGTACTTC
>many|-|TRBJ2-5|TRBV30
CASTTLLGTQYF
TGTGCCTCCACGACATTATTGGGGACCCAGTACTTC
>-|-|TRBJ2-1|TRBV29-1
CSVGQGRYNEQFF
TGCAGCGTCGGTCAGGGGCGATACAATGAGCAGTTCTTC
>many|TRBD2|TRBJ2-7|TRBV20-1
CSARDGASGTYEQYF
TGCAGTGCTAGAGACGGGGCTAGCGGGACCTACGAGCAGTACTTC
>many|-|TRBJ2-6|TRBV5-5
CASSRQVRAGANVLTF
TGTGCCAGCAGCCGACAGGTTCGAGCTGGGGCCAACGTCCTGACTTTC
>many|-|TRBJ2-1|TRBV10-3
CAISPDIINEQFF
TGTGCCATCTCACCAGACATCATCAATGAGCAGTTCTTC
>many|TRBD2|TRBJ2-3|TRBV19
CASNLLAGGQDTQYF
TGTGCCAGTAACCTACTAGCGGGAGGGCAAGATACGCAGTATTTT
>-|-|TRBJ2-1|TRBV3-1
CASGLDYNEQFF
TGTGCCAGCGGTTTAGATTACAATGAGCAGTTCTTC
>many|TRBD1|TRBJ1-4|TRBV5-4
CASSDRGRDEKLFF
TGTGCCAGCAGCGACAGGGGGCGGGATGAAAAACTGTTTTTT
>many|-|TRBJ1-3|TRBV4-3
CASSQDDDSGNTIYF
TGCGCCAGCAGCCAAGACGATGACTCTGGAAACACCATATATTTT
>few|TRBD1|TRBJ2-2|TRBV5-1
CASSIATGTRGELFF
TGCGCCAGCAGCATCGCGACAGGGACACGGGGGGAGCTGTTTTTT